The 20 T cell receptor beta chains below all came from one sample that was sequenced in a study of blood T cells in healthy people across ages. A second PCR of about 7 to 12 cycles used a sample-barcoded 5' primer and a J-beta primer mix. TCRdb reprocessed the 5' RACE reads with MiXCR, giving one entry per CDR3 protein. The repertoire includes under 800,000 distinct CDR3 sequences, more than 40% of them detected once, and 20% to 25% sits in the top ten. Sequenced input: blood. The receptors were sampled from a woman in her sixties in good health.

CDR3 amino acids: CSARDLDEKLFF. DNA for the CDR3: TGCAGTGCTAGAGATTTAGACGAAAAACTGTTTTTT. This rearrangement joins TRBV20-1 to TRBJ1-4; D gene uncertain. There are 12 residues in the CDR3. Germline CDR1 DFQATT, CDR2 SNEGSKA (reference sequence). Between the trimmed V and J ends, which lost 0 bases and 8 bases, there was a span of 7 bases.

V and J are TRBV20-1 and TRBJ2-1; a possible D gene is TRBD2 (5 bases). The CDR3 contains 13 residues. V lost 6 bases and J 0 bases, leaving 9 bases between the germline ends. Germline CDR1 reads DFQATT; CDR2 reads SNEGSKA (reference sequence). The CDR3 region is CSAGLSSYNEQFF. CDR3 nucleotide sequence: TGCAGTGCCGGACTGAGCTCCTACAATGAGCAGTTCTTC.

The J gene is TRBJ1-5, the V gene TRBV10-3, with D perhaps TRBD1 (5 bases). This CDR3 region has 14 residues. The V end was cut by 4 bases, the J end by 1 base, with 8 bases between. The germline V gene has CDR1 ENHRY and CDR2 SYGVKD. CDR3 DNA: TGTGCCATCAGTGGCGGGACCAGCAATCAGCCCCAGCATTTT. Its translation: CAISGGTSNQPQHF.

The chain has TRBV15 and TRBJ1-2; D may be TRBD1 (6 bases). The CDR3 contains 15 residues. Deletions cut 0 bases from V and 8 bases from J, with 16 bases between. Germline V gives CDR1 LNHNV, CDR2 YYDKDF (reference sequence). In DNA, the CDR3 is TGTGCCACCAGCAGAGATCGGGGACACCTCGAGGGCTACACCTTC. Translated: CATSRDRGHLEGYTF.

In DNA form, the CDR3 reads TGCAGTGCTAGAAAAACAGGGCAGAGTGGCTACACCTTC. Its translation is CSARKTGQSGYTF. The J gene is TRBJ1-2, the V gene TRBV20-1; tentative D call: TRBD1 (6 bases). Germline V lookup: CDR1 DFQATT, CDR2 SNEGSKA (reference sequence). The CDR3 runs to 13 residues. With 2 bases removed from V and 7 bases from J, the gap between germline ends came to 14 bases.

The V call is TRBV5-1, the J call TRBJ1-1; no clear D gene. Looked up from germline, CDR1 is SGHRS and CDR2 is YFSETQ. Deletions cut 6 bases from V and 1 base from J, with 10 bases between. The CDR3 totals 13 residues. CDR3 DNA: TGCGCCAGCAACCGAAGTCCGAACACTGAAGCTTTCTTT. Residues: CASNRSPNTEAFF. The full variable domain, its missing parts supplied by reference TRBV5-1 and TRBJ1-1, is KAGVTQTPRYLIKTRGQQVTLSCSPISGHRSVSWYQQTPGQGLQFLFEYFSETQRNKGNFPGRFSGRQFSNSRSEMNVSTLELGDSALYLCASNRSPNTEAFFGQGTRLTVV.

In this sample, this clonotype turned up a few times. The chain has TRBV13 and TRBJ2-5, with D unclear. CDR3 length: 14 residues. Trimming took 8 bases from V and 2 from J, leaving 15 bases between them. Germline CDR1 is PRHDT and CDR2 is FYEKMQ (reference sequence). For the CDR3, the DNA is TGTGCCAGCTCCCCACGGATGGGGCAAGAGACCCAGTACTTC. Translated: CASSPRMGQETQYF.

The chain joins TRBV12-3 or TRBV12-4 to TRBJ2-2, with 12 bases fitting TRBD1. The CDR3 length is 17 residues. V shed 4 bases, J shed 10 bases, and the junction held 13 bases outside the gene matches. In DNA, the CDR3 is TGTGCCAGCAGTTCCGGGACAGGGGGCCTGCGCTCCGAGGAGCTGTTTTTT. It encodes CASSSGTGGLRSEELFF.

V gene TRBV2 combines with J gene TRBJ1-2, with D hard to call. The V end lost 7 bases, the J end lost 0 bases, and 12 bases lay between the germline ends. In germline, CDR1 is SNHLY, CDR2 FYNNEI. The CDR3 runs to 14 residues. The DNA for the CDR3 is TGTGCCAGCAAGGGAGGCAGGACTAACTATGGCTACACCTTC. Its translation is CASKGGRTNYGYTF.

J is TRBJ2-1 and V is TRBV2; D is perhaps TRBD1 (6 bases). V shed 6 bases and J shed 5 bases, with 17 bases lying between them. This CDR3 is 15 amino acids long. The germline CDR1 and CDR2 sequences are SNHLY and FYNNEI. Here the CDR3 reads CASSSQGDKHNEQFF. The CDR3 bases are TGTGCCAGCAGCTCTCAAGGGGACAAGCACAATGAGCAGTTCTTC.

This CDR3 is CASRPFLVGGLSGTDTQYF. CDR3 DNA sequence: TGTGCCAGTAGGCCATTCCTAGTGGGGGGGCTCTCAGGCACAGATACGCAGTATTTT. V and J are TRBV3-1 and TRBJ2-3; maybe TRBD2 (7 bases). V shed 9 bases and J shed 1 base, with 29 bases lying between them. This CDR3 comprises 19 residues. Germline V lookup: CDR1 LGHDT, CDR2 YNNKEL (reference sequence).

The chain carries TRBV28 and TRBJ2-5; TRBD1 aligns across 7 bases. The length of the CDR3 is 13 residues. Per germline, CDR1 MDHEN and CDR2 SYDVKM. The ends lost 6 bases at V and 5 bases at J; junction bases unmatched: 6. The CDR3 DNA sequence: TGTGCCAGCAGGAGGGGGCCGGGGGAGACCCAGTACTTC. Amino acid sequence: CASRRGPGETQYF.

This clonotype turned up a few times. The chain is built from TRBV12-3 or TRBV12-4 and TRBJ2-3; the D gene is possibly TRBD1 (5 bases). The CDR3 length is 16 residues. V lost 4 bases, J lost 3 bases, and 17 bases lay in between. The CDR3 here is CASSSWTRVRTDTQYF. CDR3 DNA: TGTGCCAGCAGTTCCTGGACAAGGGTGCGAACAGATACGCAGTATTTT.

This chain uses TRBV7-2 with TRBJ2-1; D not certain. Trimming stripped 5 bases from V and 9 bases from J, with 14 bases between. Germline CDR1 and CDR2: SGHTA and FQGNSA. The CDR3 totals 13 residues. The DNA of the CDR3 is TGTGCCAGCAGCCCCCACAGCGCTGGTGAGCAGTTCTTC. Protein product: CASSPHSAGEQFF.

This clonotype was counted between two and nine times. The chain couples TRBV14 to TRBJ2-1; D is unresolved. This CDR3 is built from 15 residues. The germline V gene has CDR1 SGHDN and CDR2 FVKESK. Trimming stripped 5 bases from V and 0 bases from J, with 11 bases between. CDR3 region: CASSGPRHSYNEQFF. Written as DNA, the CDR3 is TGTGCCAGCAGCGGGCCGCGCCACTCCTACAATGAGCAGTTCTTC.

This chain joins TRBV30 and TRBJ1-2; TRBD1 is a possible D gene (5 bases). The CDR3 runs to 12 residues. V lost 8 bases to trimming and J lost 1 base, with 11 bases between them. Germline CDR1 is GTSNPN and CDR2 is SVGIG (reference sequence). The CDR3 DNA reads TGTGCCCGAGGGCAGGGTAACTATGGCTACACCTTC. Translated: CARGQGNYGYTF.

The CDR3 DNA reads as TGTGCCAGCACCCAAGAGGGACCGAACACCGGGGAGCTGTTTTTT. This gives the protein CASTQEGPNTGELFF. This chain uses TRBV6-5 with TRBJ2-2, with D perhaps being TRBD1 or TRBD2 (5 bases each). CDR1 MNHEY and CDR2 SVGAGI come from the germline V gene. Trimming took 7 bases from V and 0 from J, leaving 12 bases between them. The length of the CDR3 is 15 residues.

There are a few counts of this clonotype. The chain joins TRBV6-2 or TRBV6-3 to TRBJ2-3; 13 positions match TRBD2. The CDR3 totals 17 residues. V lost 5 bases, J lost 4 bases, and 9 bases stayed unmatched. Germline V gene lookup returns CDR1 MNHEY and CDR2 SVGEGT. DNA of the CDR3: TGTGCCAGCAGTCCGGTCCCACTAGCGGGGGGGCCAGATACGCAGTATTTT. Protein sequence: CASSPVPLAGGPDTQYF.

The chain combines TRBV29-1 with TRBJ2-7, with D possibly called TRBD1 or TRBD2 (5 bases each). CDR1 and CDR2 (germline): SQVTM, ANQGSEA. This CDR3 has 14 residues. Between the trimmed V and J ends, which lost 4 bases and 2 bases, there was a span of 15 bases. CDR3 loop: CSVGGAGPTYEQYF. The CDR3 DNA is TGCAGCGTTGGAGGGGCCGGGCCCACCTACGAGCAGTACTTC.

The table lists this clonotype with a few counts. This chain joins TRBV3-1 and TRBJ2-6; possibly TRBD1 for D (5 bases). V was cut by 5 bases and J by 2 bases, with 7 bases left in between. CDR3 size: 14 residues. CDR1 is LGHDT and CDR2 is YNNKEL in the germline V gene (reference sequence). CDR3 in amino acids: CASSDRTGANVLTF. CDR3 bases: TGTGCCAGCAGCGACAGAACTGGGGCCAACGTCCTGACTTTC.